This T cell receptor beta chain came from a study of OX40 agonist ivuxolimab in advanced cancers. The wider study: Each patient was given ivuxolimab into a vein every 2 weeks, at 0.01 to 10 mg/kg. Prior anti-PD-1, anti-PD-L1 or anti-CTLA-4 therapy was allowed; less than 45% had some. At 65% to 90% male, the cohort had a mean age of 60 years, ranging from about 23 to 80.

Data came from immunoSEQ multiplex PCR; TCRdb stores just in-frame clones and leaves some out. The sample carries under 70,000 clones, roughly 88% recorded once. Study conclusions and caveats: The study observed clonal expansion of CD4+ and CD8+ blood T cells by week 6 at 0.1 to 3.0 mg/kg.

About this clone: Its specificity is unknown.

Germline V gives CDR1 SGHNT, CDR2 YYREEE (reference sequence). Trimming removed 0 bases from V and 4 bases from J, with 8 bases in between. The CDR3 is 14 amino acids. Source: CD4+ or CD8+ T cells sorted from blood, taken in a trial of the OX40 agonist ivuxolimab. This clonotype was sampled from an adult with an advanced solid tumor such as melanoma, head and neck, liver or kidney cancer. The genes are TRBV5-4 and TRBJ1-5, with unresolved D. CDR3 sequence: CASSLAGPNQPQHF. Written as DNA, the CDR3 is TGTGCCAGCAGCTTGGCCGGTCCAAATCAGCCCCAGCATTTT.